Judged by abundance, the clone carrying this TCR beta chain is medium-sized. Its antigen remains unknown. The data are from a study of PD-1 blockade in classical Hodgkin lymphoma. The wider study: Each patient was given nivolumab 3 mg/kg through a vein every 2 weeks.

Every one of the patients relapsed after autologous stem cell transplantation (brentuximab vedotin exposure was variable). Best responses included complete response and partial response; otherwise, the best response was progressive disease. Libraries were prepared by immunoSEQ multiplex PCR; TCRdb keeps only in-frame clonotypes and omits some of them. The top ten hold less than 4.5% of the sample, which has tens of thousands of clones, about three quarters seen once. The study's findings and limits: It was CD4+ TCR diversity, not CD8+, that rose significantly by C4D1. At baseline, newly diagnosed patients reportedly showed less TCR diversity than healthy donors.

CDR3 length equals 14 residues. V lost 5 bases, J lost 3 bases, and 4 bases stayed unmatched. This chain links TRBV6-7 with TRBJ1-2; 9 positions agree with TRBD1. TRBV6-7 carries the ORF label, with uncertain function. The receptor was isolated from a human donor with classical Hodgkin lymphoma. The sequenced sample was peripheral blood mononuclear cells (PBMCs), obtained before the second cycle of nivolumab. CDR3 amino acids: CASSPWTGDYGYTF. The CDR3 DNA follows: TGTGCCAGCAGTCCGTGGACAGGGGACTATGGCTACACCTTC.